This T cell receptor beta chain originates from a study of vaccination and CD4 T cells after COVID-19. Study-wide context: In the convalescent group, nasal swab PCR was SARS-CoV-2 positive; fewer than 10 cases were mild and one severe.

Regarding treatment: approximately 9-day PBMC culture with coronavirus spike peptide pools or control peptides (ViraFEST assay). The PCR-positive dates, March through December 2020, came before the US Alpha, Beta and Delta variants. V lost 6 bases and J 2 bases, leaving 14 bases between the germline ends. The length of the CDR3 is 14 residues. The germline gives CDR1 DFQATT, CDR2 SNEGSKA (reference sequence). With the Oncomine TCR Beta short-read assay, DNA from cultured CD4+ T cells was sequenced. Each CDR3 protein is one row after TCRdb ran MiXCR on the PCR reads. Of about 20,000 distinct CDR3 sequences detected, roughly 51% appear once; the ten largest clones hold about 7.4%. This clonotype was seen only a few times. Antigen unknown.

J is TRBJ1-3 and V is TRBV20-1; tentatively, D is TRBD1 (6 bases). The clonotype was recovered from a human donor who had recovered from COVID-19. Sequencing was carried out using CD4+ T cells from blood, cultured in vitro. In DNA, the CDR3 is TGCAGTGCCCCAGGGGAGTCGACTGGAAACACCATATATTTT. Translation: CSAPGESTGNTIYF.